Below, 22 T cell receptor beta chains from the same sample are listed, as sequenced in a study of tumor and adjacent non-tumor tissue in lung cancer. TCRbeta libraries were built with three rounds of nested PCR, modified from ARM-PCR. MiXCR, applied by TCRdb to the multiplex PCR reads, yields one record per CDR3 protein. The data hold roughly 75,000 distinct CDR3 sequences, with over 70% observed a single time. No cell sorting was done before RNA was extracted from the tissue. The sequenced material came from lung tumor tissue. The origin of the receptors is a woman between 50 and 59 years old with non-small cell lung cancer.

About this clonotype: It is likely a read error, because the conserved phenylalanine at the end of the CDR3 is missing. V usage is TRBV5-1 and J usage is TRBJ2-7; unclear D gene. The CDR3 has 15 amino acids. Between the trimmed V and J ends, which lost 1 base and 2 bases, there was a span of 13 bases. Germline V gene sequence: CDR1 SGHRS, CDR2 YFSETQ. The CDR3 DNA reads TGCGCCAGCAGCTTGTCGGAACTTCAGACCTACGAGCAGTACTCC. Translation gives CASSLSELQTYEQYS.

This clonotype has at least ten counts. The chain uses TRBV7-8 and TRBJ1-2; tentatively, D is TRBD1 (5 bases). Trimming took 2 bases from V and 5 from J, leaving 12 bases between them. The CDR3 loop spans 14 amino acids. Germline CDR1 SGHVS, CDR2 FQNEAQ. CDR3 bases: TGTGCCAGCAGCTTAAACTGGGACCTATATGGCTACACCTTC. Its protein is CASSLNWDLYGYTF.

Note on this clonotype: This may stem from a read error, because a much larger clone lies one nucleotide away. V usage is TRBV12-3 or TRBV12-4 and J usage is TRBJ2-7, with 7 nucleotides matching TRBD1. The CDR3 sequence is 14 residues long. This chain's CDR3 is CVSSLSGTDYEQYF. In nucleotides, the CDR3 is TGTGTCAGCAGTTTGTCCGGGACAGACTACGAGCAGTACTTC.

The J gene is TRBJ2-7, the V gene TRBV11-1; D is possibly TRBD1 or TRBD2 (9 bases each). Trimming cost V 4 bases and J 7 bases, with 23 bases left between them. The CDR3 has 16 amino acids. Germline V lookup: CDR1 SGHAT, CDR2 FQDESV (reference sequence). The CDR3 here is CASSYYRGQREAEQYF. The CDR3 DNA is TGTGCCAGCAGCTATTACAGGGGGCAGCGGGAGGCTGAGCAGTACTTC. The full variable domain, rest sourced from reference TRBV11-1 and TRBJ2-7, is EAEVAQSPRYKITEKSQAVAFWCDPISGHATLYWYRQILGQGPELLVQFQDESVVDDSQLPKDRFSAERLKGVDSTLKIQPAELGDSAMYLCASSYYRGQREAEQYFGPGTRLTVT.

Points on this clonotype: Without the conserved terminal phenylalanine or tryptophan, this CDR3 likely stems from a read error. The rearrangement joins TRBV11-2 to TRBJ2-7; TRBD2 matches 7 bases. The CDR3 has 14 amino acids. Per germline, CDR1 SGHAT and CDR2 FQNNGV. CDR3 amino acids: CTSSYGRPTYEQYS. In nucleotides, the CDR3 is TGTACCAGCAGCTACGGGAGGCCCACCTACGAGCAGTACTCC.

Remarks on this clonotype: A much larger clone sits a single nucleotide away, making a read error possible. The chain employs TRBV28 and TRBJ2-2; no clear D gene. Germline CDR1 is MDHEN and CDR2 is SYDVKM. V lost 5 bases to trimming and J lost 5 bases, with 12 bases between them. The CDR3 covers 14 residues. This CDR3 reads CASSGTEATGELFF. CDR3 in DNA: TGTGCCAGCAGTGGAACGGAAGCTACCGGGGAGCTGTTTTTT.

This clonotype has a handful of counts. The chain recombines TRBV29-1 with TRBJ2-7; TRBD2 might be the D (6 bases). The CDR3 loop spans 13 amino acids. V was trimmed by 5 bases and J by 2 bases, leaving 13 bases between them. The germline gives CDR1 SQVTM, CDR2 ANQGSEA. The DNA for the CDR3 is TGCAGCGTTACAGAGACTAGTCCCTACGAGCAGTACTTC. Translated: CSVTETSPYEQYF.

This clonotype appeared a single time. A much larger clone lies a single base off, so this may be a read error. The conserved final phenylalanine or tryptophan is absent from the CDR3, which likely points to a read error. This sequence joins TRBV20-1 and TRBJ2-1; TRBD2 matches at 8 bases. The V gene's germline CDR1 is DFQATT and CDR2 SNEGSKA (reference sequence). This CDR3 is built from 14 residues. J lost 3 bases, V lost 8 bases, and 9 bases had no gene match. Here the CDR3 DNA reads TGCAGTTCCACTTTAGCGGGGCTCTACAATGAGCAGTTCTTA. Translation gives CSSTLAGLYNEQFL.

Concerning this clonotype: An end of the junction does not agree with germline; a read error may underlie this. This chain uses TRBV7-9 with TRBJ2-5, with 9 nucleotides matching TRBD1. The germline V gene encodes CDR1 SEHNR and CDR2 FQNEAQ (reference sequence). The CDR3 sequence is 16 residues long. This chain's CDR3 is CVSIPSPWTGEETQYF. CDR3 DNA: TGTGTCAGCATCCCCTCTCCGTGGACAGGGGAAGAGACCCAGTACTTC.

Worth noting for this clonotype: At one boundary the junction diverges from the germline segment, which might be a read error. This sequence joins TRBV5-1 and TRBJ2-7; perhaps TRBD2 as D (6 bases). The germline CDR1 and CDR2 sequences are SGHRS and YFSETQ. There are 15 residues in the CDR3. The CDR3 reads CTSSLSGLQTYGQYF. The CDR3 DNA sequence: TGCACCAGCAGCTTGTCGGGACTTCAGACCTACGGGCAGTACTTC.

Comments on this clonotype: This may come from a read error, since a much larger clone is one base off. This chain joins TRBV7-8 and TRBJ2-5; D not resolved. CDR3 length: 13 residues. The germline gives CDR1 SGHVS, CDR2 FQNEAQ. Trimming shortened V by 5 bases and J by 5 bases, and 12 bases separated the two germline ends. CDR3 protein: CASSLPMEETQYF. CDR3 coding DNA: TGTGCCAGCAGCCTACCCATGGAGGAGACCCAGTACTTC.

The J gene is TRBJ2-3, the V gene TRBV6-6; D may be TRBD1 or TRBD2 (5 bases each). Germline CDR1 MNHNY, CDR2 SVGAGI (reference sequence). The CDR3 runs 14 residues. V lost 11 bases and J 0 bases, leaving 15 bases between the germline ends. The CDR3 DNA sequence: TGTGCCTGCAACCCCAGGGAGAGCACAGATACGCAGTATTTT. Translated: CACNPRESTDTQYF.

To note about this clonotype: Relative to the germline gene, one junction end is altered; a read error may explain this. The chain carries TRBV11-2 and TRBJ2-7; 8 bases fit TRBD2. The CDR3 is made up of 15 amino acids. The germline V gene has CDR1 SGHAT and CDR2 FQNNGV. Here the CDR3 DNA reads TGCGCCAGCAGCTTAGTGGCGGGAGGCCAGCACGAGCAGTACTTC. Translating it yields CASSLVAGGQHEQYF. The full variable domain, completed using reference TRBV11-2 and TRBJ2-7, is EAGVAQSPRYKIIEKRQSVAFWCNPISGHATLYWYQQILGQGPKLLIQFQNNGVVDDSQLPKDRFSAERLKGVDSTLKIQPAKLEDSAVYLCASSLVAGGQHEQYFGPGTRLTVT.

Remarks on this clonotype: The germline gene is not matched at one end of the junction; a read error may be the cause. This sequence joins TRBV6-1 and TRBJ2-3; a weak D match, TRBD2 (6 bases). CDR1 is MNHNS and CDR2 is SASEGT in the germline V gene. CDR3 size: 14 residues. This CDR3 is CANSEGLHTDMQYF. The CDR3, as DNA: TGTGCCAACAGTGAGGGACTTCACACAGATATGCAGTATTTT.

The V and J genes are TRBV28 and TRBJ2-7; possible D gene TRBD2, 6 bases. The CDR3 is 15 residues long. Trimming shortened V by 6 bases and J by 4 bases, and 19 bases separated the two germline ends. Germline V CDR1 and CDR2: MDHEN, SYDVKM. The DNA of the CDR3 is TGTGCCAGCAGGTTGACGGGAGAAAGGTTTTACGAGCAGTACTTC. This translates into CASRLTGERFYEQYF.

The gene calls are TRBV20-1 and TRBJ2-7; the match to TRBD2 covers 8 bases. The germline CDR1 and CDR2 sequences are DFQATT and SNEGSKA (reference sequence). The CDR3 is made up of 15 amino acids. With 3 bases clipped from V and 0 bases from J, the junction kept 7 bases outside the gene matches. In DNA form, the CDR3 reads TGCAGTGCTAGCTCCGTGGCGGGAGGCTCCTACGAGCAGTACTTC. As protein: CSASSVAGGSYEQYF.

Notes on this clonotype: This sequence may be a read error, since a much larger clone differs from it by one base. The gene calls are TRBV30 and TRBJ2-1; D possibly corresponds to TRBD2 (7 bases). CDR1 and CDR2 from the germline V gene are GTSNPN and SVGIG (reference sequence). The CDR3 covers 15 residues. With 2 bases removed from V and 3 bases from J, the gap between germline ends came to 14 bases. CDR3 region: CAWSPRGRDYNEQFF. CDR3 DNA: TGTGCCTGGAGTCCTAGGGGGAGGGACTACAATGAGCAGTTCTTC.

This clonotype was seen a few times. The chain has TRBV7-6 and TRBJ1-4; D might be TRBD1 (5 bases). Germline assignment: CDR1 SGHVS and CDR2 FNYEAQ. This CDR3 has 13 amino acids. V was trimmed by 4 bases and J by 10 bases, leaving 13 bases between them. The CDR3 reads CASSSGPGGKLFF. In DNA form, the CDR3 reads TGTGCCAGCAGCTCCGGGCCTGGGGGAAAACTGTTTTTT.

In its sample, this clonotype was seen a few times. One junction end does not reproduce the germline sequence, and a read error may be involved. The V call is TRBV11-3, the J call TRBJ2-2; D tentatively fits TRBD1 or TRBD2 (5 bases each). CDR1 SGHNT and CDR2 YENEEA come from the germline V gene. The CDR3 loop spans 15 amino acids. The CDR3 is CASSWGSQATEELFF. The CDR3 nucleotides read TGTGCCAGTAGCTGGGGGAGTCAGGCCACCGAGGAGCTGTTTTTT.

In the case of this clonotype: A read error may account for a junction end that differs from germline. CDR3 region: CSVEETWSSYDQYF. CDR3 DNA: TGCAGCGTTGAGGAGACTTGGAGCTCCTACGACCAGTACTTC. J is TRBJ2-7 and V is TRBV29-1, with D unclear. The length of the CDR3 is 14 residues. Germline V gene sequence: CDR1 SQVTM, CDR2 ANQGSEA.

As regards this clonotype: The junction does not match germline at one end; this may be a read error. This sequence joins TRBV2 and TRBJ2-1; TRBD2 matches at 8 bases. The CDR3 consists of 13 residues. The V gene's germline CDR1 is SNHLY and CDR2 FYNNEI. The CDR3 nucleotides read TGTGCCACTCGGACTAGCAGAAACAATGAGCAGTTATTC. Protein product: CATRTSRNNEQLF.

As concerns this clonotype: A much larger clonotype is one base distant, so this may be a read error. CDR3 coding DNA: TGTGCCAGCAGCTTAGTGCAGACAGGGGACAATGGCTACACCTTC. This gives the protein CASSLVQTGDNGYTF. The chain recombines TRBV7-9 with TRBJ1-2, with TRBD1 identical over 8 bases. There are 15 residues in the CDR3. V trimming: 1 base; J trimming: 6 bases; junction bases outside the gene matches: 7. Germline V gene sequence: CDR1 SEHNR, CDR2 FQNEAQ (reference sequence).